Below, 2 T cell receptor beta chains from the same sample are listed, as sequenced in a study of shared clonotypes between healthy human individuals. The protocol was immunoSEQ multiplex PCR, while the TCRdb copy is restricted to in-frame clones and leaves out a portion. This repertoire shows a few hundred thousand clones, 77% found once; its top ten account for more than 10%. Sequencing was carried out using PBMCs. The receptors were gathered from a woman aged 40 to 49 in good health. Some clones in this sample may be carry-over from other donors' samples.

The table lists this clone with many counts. The CDR3 DNA sequence: TGTGCCAGCAGCGTAGAGGGCGGGAGCGGGACCCAGTACTTC. It translates to CASSVEGGSGTQYF. The chain combines TRBV9 with TRBJ2-5; 7 bases align to TRBD2. CDR1 SGDLS and CDR2 YYNGEE come from the germline V gene. Trimming at V came to 0 bases and at J to 7 bases, leaving 6 bases not matched to a gene. There are 14 residues in the CDR3.

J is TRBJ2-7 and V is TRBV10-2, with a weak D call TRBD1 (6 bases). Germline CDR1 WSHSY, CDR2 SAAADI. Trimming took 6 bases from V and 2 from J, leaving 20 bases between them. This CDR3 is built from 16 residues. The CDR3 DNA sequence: TGCGCCAGCAGAACTTTTACAGGGACGGCTCCCTACGAGCAGTACTTC. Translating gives CASRTFTGTAPYEQYF.